A selection of T cell receptor beta chains follows, all from one sample in a study of regulatory T cells in long-lasting Graves disease. Using its own MiXCR run on the multiplex PCR reads, TCRdb lists one record per CDR3 protein. The sample shows about 440,000 distinct CDR3 sequences, over 15% of them seen only once. In addition, the sample was reused for a study of T cells in Graves' hyperthyroidism and ophthalmopathy.

The source material was peripheral blood mononuclear cells (PBMCs), sampled at new diagnosis, from a patient treated with antithyroid drugs. The receptors derive from a woman in her 30s with Graves disease. Each CDR3 is given with its conserved first and last residue. The D gene is left open where the match is weak. A row's size may be missing; if present it is once, few, many or a size class.

clone size	D gene	V gene	J gene	CDR3 DNA	CDR3 protein
once	NA	TRBV7-2	TRBJ2-7	TGTGCCAGCAGCTTCGGGGGAGTTCGCGAGCAGTACTTC	CASSFGGVREQYF
few	NA	TRBV12-3/TRBV12-4	TRBJ2-6	TGTGCCCAAAAAAACTCTGGGGCCAACGTCCTGACTTTC	CAQKNSGANVLTF
NA	TRBD2	TRBV11-2	TRBJ2-5	TGTGCCAGCAGCGGATTAACTAGCGGAGAGACCCAGTACTTC	CASSGLTSGETQYF
NA	TRBD2	TRBV6-2/TRBV6-3	TRBJ2-3	TGTGCCAGCAGTTACAGCGGGAGGAACACAGGTACGCAGTATTTT	CASSYSGRNTGTQYF
many	NA	TRBV7-9	TRBJ2-7	TGTGCCAGCAGACTGGGGGACGGGGGCGAGCAGTACTTC	CASRLGDGGEQYF
NA	TRBD1	TRBV18	TRBJ2-7	TGTGCCAGCTCCCCCCCCGGGACAGGGGCCTCCTACGAGCAGTACTTC	CASSPPGTGASYEQYF
NA	NA	TRBV19	TRBJ2-7	TGTGCCAGTAGTATGACCCGGGACGGCTCCTACGAGCAGTACTTC	CASSMTRDGSYEQYF
many	TRBD1	TRBV13	TRBJ1-1	TGTGCCAGCAACTTGCCGGGACAGCCGAACACTGAAGCTTTCTTT	CASNLPGQPNTEAFF
many	TRBD2	TRBV14	TRBJ2-1	TGTGCCAGCAGCCAAGATCTAGCGGACAATGAGCAGTTCTTC	CASSQDLADNEQFF
NA	TRBD1	TRBV6-2/TRBV6-3	TRBJ1-4	TGTGCCAGCAGTTACGGCCCGGGACAGGGTTCGGAAAAACTGTTTTTT	CASSYGPGQGSEKLFF
many	TRBD2	TRBV20-1	TRBJ2-1	TGCAGTGCTAGAGTAATGCGGGAGCGATCTTACAATGAGCAGTTCTTC	CSARVMRERSYNEQFF
many	NA	TRBV20-1	TRBJ2-3	TGCAGTGCTACTAAGCGGACCTACACAGATACGCAGTATTTT	CSATKRTYTDTQYF
few	TRBD2	TRBV5-6	TRBJ2-1	TGTGCCAGCAGTTCGGGACTAGCGGACCCTAATGAGCAGTTCTTC	CASSSGLADPNEQFF
NA	NA	TRBV11-2	TRBJ1-2	TGTGCCAGCAGCTTATCAGTGGCTGGCGGCTACACCTTC	CASSLSVAGGYTF
many	NA	TRBV5-8	TRBJ1-2	TGTGCCAGCAGCTTGGTGGAGGCTGACTATGGCTACACCTTC	CASSLVEADYGYTF
few	NA	TRBV30	TRBJ1-6	TGTGCCTGGAGTGAAAGACTGTATAATTCACCCCTCCACTTT	CAWSERLYNSPLHF
NA	TRBD1	TRBV5-1	TRBJ2-1	TGCGCCAGCGGGAAGGGACAGAGCTCCTACAATGAGCAGTTCTTC	CASGKGQSSYNEQFF
few	TRBD1	TRBV7-9	TRBJ2-1	TGTGCCAGCAGCTTAGGAGGGGGCGTAGGAAATGAGCAGTTCTTC	CASSLGGGVGNEQFF
many	TRBD2	TRBV27	TRBJ2-1	TGTGCCAGCAGTTTGGGACTACCGCATTACAATGAGCAGTTCTTC	CASSLGLPHYNEQFF
many	TRBD1	TRBV6-1	TRBJ1-5	TGTGCCAGCAGCCAAGGGACAGCTCATCAGCCCCAGCATTTT	CASSQGTAHQPQHF
NA	TRBD2	TRBV6-5	TRBJ2-1	TGTGCCAGCAGTTACAGCGGGAGGGCCAATGAGCAGTTCTTC	CASSYSGRANEQFF
many	NA	TRBV28	TRBJ2-1	TGTGCCATCCGAGGGTTGCGGGATGGGAGTGAGCAGTTCTTC	CAIRGLRDGSEQFF
many	TRBD2	TRBV29-1	TRBJ2-1	TGCAGCGTCCCCGACGCGGGACTAGCGGGAGCAAAAGATGAGCAGTTCTTC	CSVPDAGLAGAKDEQFF
few	NA	TRBV18	TRBJ1-2	TGTGCCAGCTCACCTGTGGGGGGCGTTAACCGTGGCTACACCTTC	CASSPVGGVNRGYTF
few	NA	TRBV5-5	TRBJ1-5	TGTGCCAGCAGCGTGAGACAGAACAATCAGCCCCAGCATTTT	CASSVRQNNQPQHF
NA	TRBD2	TRBV9	TRBJ2-3	TGTGCCAGCAGCGTAGTTAGCGGGACCATCACAGATACGCAGTATTTT	CASSVVSGTITDTQYF
few	NA	TRBV29-1	TRBJ2-1	TGCAGCGTTGAAGATTTCCGGGACACATCTCCAAATGAGCAGTTCTTC	CSVEDFRDTSPNEQFF
many	NA	TRBV10-2	TRBJ2-3	TGCGCCAGCCGAGCAGGGGCTAGCACAGATACGCAGTATTTT	CASRAGASTDTQYF
few	NA	TRBV11-2	TRBJ1-6	TGTGCCAGCAGCCGGGGGGGCGGGACAATTACCGGCGTCTCCTATAATTCACCCCTCCACTTT	CASSRGGGTITGVSYNSPLHF
many	NA	TRBV20-1	TRBJ1-6	TGCAGTGCTAGAGGCCAGGGCCCGGGGGATTCACCCCTCCACTTT	CSARGQGPGDSPLHF
few	NA	TRBV7-9	TRBJ2-1	TGTGCCAGCAGCTCCCTAGAGGGCACTAGTTTCTTC	CASSSLEGTSFF
many	TRBD2	TRBV20-1	TRBJ2-2	TGCAGTGCTAGGGGCCCGACTAGCCCGAACACCGGGGAGCTGTTTTTT	CSARGPTSPNTGELFF
many	TRBD2	TRBV30	TRBJ2-7	TGTGCCTGGAGAACTAGCGGAGCCTACGAGCAGTACTTC	CAWRTSGAYEQYF
many	TRBD2	TRBV20-1	TRBJ2-1	TGCAGTGCTGTAGCCGGGACTAGCAAATATGAGCAGTTCTTC	CSAVAGTSKYEQFF
NA	NA	TRBV19	TRBJ1-1	TGTGCCAGTAATCCCCTGGACAGCACCTTGAACACTGAAGCTTTCTTT	CASNPLDSTLNTEAFF
NA	NA	TRBV20-1	TRBJ1-1	TGCAGTGCCCGAGCGCCTGAAGCTTTCTTT	CSARAPEAFF
many	TRBD2	TRBV7-8	TRBJ2-1	TGTGCCAGCAGCACTAGCGGGCCTACCTCCTACAATGAGCAGTTCTTC	CASSTSGPTSYNEQFF
many	TRBD2	TRBV5-1	TRBJ2-1	TGCGCCAGCAGCCCGCCCCCGGGAGGCTGGAATGAGCAGTTCTTC	CASSPPPGGWNEQFF
many	NA	TRBV2	TRBJ2-1	TGTGCCAGCAGGGCAGGGTTAGGTGGTGAGCAGTTCTTC	CASRAGLGGEQFF
many	TRBD2	TRBV27	TRBJ2-1	TGTGCCAGCAGTTTATACGCGGGAGGCAACAATGAGCAGTTCTTC	CASSLYAGGNNEQFF
NA	NA	TRBV11-2	TRBJ2-1	TGTGCCAGTAGTCCCGAGGGGCTCCTAGGGCATGAGCAGTTCTTC	CASSPEGLLGHEQFF
NA	NA	TRBV27	TRBJ1-3	TGTGCCAGCAGCCCCGTTGCACGAAACACCATATATTTT	CASSPVARNTIYF
many	NA	TRBV7-9	TRBJ2-3	TGTGCCAGCAGCTTAGCGGTGGGAGGATTCACAGATACGCAGTATTTT	CASSLAVGGFTDTQYF
few	NA	TRBV30	TRBJ2-7	TGTGCCTGGAGTTCCCCCCGGGGGTACTCCTACGAGCAGTACTTC	CAWSSPRGYSYEQYF
NA	TRBD2	TRBV6-2/TRBV6-3	TRBJ2-1	TGTGCCAGCAAGTCGAGCGGGAGGGCGCATGAGCAGTTCTTC	CASKSSGRAHEQFF
few	NA	TRBV7-9	TRBJ1-3	TGTGCCAGCAGGCCTACGGGAGACTCTGGAAACACCATATATTTT	CASRPTGDSGNTIYF
few	TRBD1	TRBV2	TRBJ1-2	TGTGCCAGCAGAGGACAGGGGGCCCAAGGCTACACCTTC	CASRGQGAQGYTF
many	NA	TRBV3-1	TRBJ2-1	TGTGCCAGCAGTCGCGGAGGTTCGGGGTCCTACAATGAGCAGTTCTTC	CASSRGGSGSYNEQFF
many	NA	TRBV5-1	TRBJ2-7	TGCGCCAGCAGCGTAAACCCGGACTGGACCTACGAGCAGTACTTC	CASSVNPDWTYEQYF
NA	TRBD2	TRBV12-3/TRBV12-4	TRBJ2-7	TGTGCCAGTACGGGAGGGCCCTCCTACGAGCAGTACTTC	CASTGGPSYEQYF
many	NA	TRBV27	TRBJ1-5	TGTGCCAGCAGTTTCGTAGATCAGCCCCAGCATTTT	CASSFVDQPQHF
many	NA	TRBV20-1	TRBJ2-1	TGCAGTGCTAGCCTGAATGAGTGGACTACCCCCCGGGATGAGCAGTTCTTC	CSASLNEWTTPRDEQFF
NA	TRBD2	TRBV10-3	TRBJ2-7	TGTGCCATTGGGACTAGCGGGAGGACCGAGCAGTACTTC	CAIGTSGRTEQYF
many	NA	TRBV20-1	TRBJ1-5	TGCAGTGCTCACGATCACAGCAACCCAAATCAGCCCCAGCATTTT	CSAHDHSNPNQPQHF
many	NA	TRBV27	TRBJ2-7	TGTGCCAGCAGAGGCGGTACCTACGAGCAGTACTTC	CASRGGTYEQYF